One sample yielded the 9 T cell receptor beta chains listed below, sequenced in a study of T cells in localized non-small cell lung cancer. Sequenced by immunoSEQ multiplex PCR; TCRdb stores in-frame clones only, minus some. The sample has about 2,800 clones; around 24% are singletons. The sample was lung tumor tissue, taken before any cancer treatment. The source is a man aged 35 to 69 with stage I squamous cell lung carcinoma.

Sample share makes this clone medium-sized. The rearrangement links TRBV11-3 to TRBJ2-5; 8 bases map to TRBD2. The germline gives CDR1 SGHNT, CDR2 YENEEA. This CDR3 has 15 residues. V was pared by 5 bases and J by 6 bases, with 11 bases of the junction left unmatched. In DNA form, the CDR3 reads TGTGCCAGCAGCCAAGTCGGGGGGGCCGAAAAGACCCAGTACTTC. Amino acid sequence: CASSQVGGAEKTQYF. The variable domain in full, completed from reference TRBV11-3 and TRBJ2-5, reads EAGVVQSPRYKIIEKKQPVAFWCNPISGHNTLYWYLQNLGQGPELLIRYENEEAVDDSQLPKDRFSAERLKGVDSTLKIQPAELGDSAVYLCASSQVGGAEKTQYFGPGTRLLVL.

This sequence joins TRBV30 and TRBJ1-2; possibly TRBD1 for D (5 bases). Trimming shortened V by 2 bases and J by 7 bases, and 14 bases separated the two germline ends. Germline lookup yields CDR1 GTSNPN and CDR2 SVGIG (reference sequence). This CDR3 comprises 13 residues. CDR3 bases: TGTGCCTGGAGTTCCGACAGAGACTTTGGCTACACCTTC. It specifies CAWSSDRDFGYTF.

The V and J genes are TRBV19 and TRBJ1-2; perhaps TRBD1 as D (6 bases). V was shortened by 4 bases and J by 2 bases, with 17 bases between the two germline ends. This CDR3 has 16 residues. CDR1 and CDR2 (germline): LNHDA, SQIVND (reference sequence). The DNA for the CDR3 is TGTGCCAGTAGTACCCTCCCGGGACAAGCGAACTATGGCTACACCTTC. Residues: CASSTLPGQANYGYTF.

This clone is medium-sized within its sample. The chain recombines TRBV6-8 with TRBJ2-2; 8 bases map to TRBD2. V trimming: 5 bases; J trimming: 1 base; junction bases outside the gene matches: 9. The germline CDR1 and CDR2 sequences are MNHGY and SAAAGT. This CDR3 has 17 amino acids. The DNA for the CDR3 is TGTGCCAGCAGTCCTCGGGGTAGCGGGGTGAACACCGGGGAGCTGTTTTTT. It translates to CASSPRGSGVNTGELFF.

The J gene is TRBJ2-7, the V gene TRBV5-1, with 8 nucleotides matching TRBD1. The CDR3 runs 17 residues. The germline gives CDR1 SGHRS, CDR2 YFSETQ. V dropped 4 bases and J dropped 1; count of bases not matched to a gene: 13. The CDR3 nucleotides read TGCGCCAGCAGCCAAGAACCGAGACAGGGGAAGTCCTACGAGCAGTACTTC. It specifies CASSQEPRQGKSYEQYF.

This chain connects TRBV4-1 to TRBJ1-2; 8 bases are a match to TRBD1. V was pared by 2 bases and J by 3 bases, with 5 bases of the junction left unmatched. The germline V gene encodes CDR1 MGHRA and CDR2 YSYEKL. This CDR3 spans 15 amino acids. The DNA for the CDR3 is TGCGCCAGCAGCCAACCGGGACAGGAATACTATGGCTACACCTTC. It translates to CASSQPGQEYYGYTF.

This clone was observed a few times. This chain links TRBV19 with TRBJ2-5, with 10 nucleotides matching TRBD2. Trimming cost V 10 bases and J 1 base; bases outside gene matches: 9. The CDR3 covers 15 residues. CDR1 is LNHDA, CDR2 SQIVND, per germline (reference sequence). CDR3 sequence (DNA): TGTGCCACTAAAGATAGCGGGGGGCCCCAAGAGACCCAGTACTTC. This translates into CATKDSGGPQETQYF.

V usage is TRBV5-1 and J usage is TRBJ1-4; D not certain. Germline CDR1 and CDR2: SGHRS and YFSETQ. V lost 1 base, J lost 2 bases, and 15 bases lay in between. This CDR3 spans 17 amino acids. CDR3 sequence reads: CASSLLLGPSTNEKLFF. The CDR3 nucleotides read TGCGCCAGCAGCTTGCTTTTAGGGCCGTCGACTAATGAAAAACTGTTTTTT.

The chain is built from TRBV27 and TRBJ1-5; 8 bases agree with TRBD1. With 6 bases clipped from V and 7 bases from J, the junction kept 8 bases outside the gene matches. Germline V gene data show CDR1 as MNHEY and CDR2 as SMNVEV (reference sequence). The CDR3 length is 14 residues. The CDR3 reads CASSRTGLSQPQHF. In DNA, the CDR3 is TGTGCCAGCAGCAGGACAGGGCTCAGCCAGCCCCAGCATTTT.